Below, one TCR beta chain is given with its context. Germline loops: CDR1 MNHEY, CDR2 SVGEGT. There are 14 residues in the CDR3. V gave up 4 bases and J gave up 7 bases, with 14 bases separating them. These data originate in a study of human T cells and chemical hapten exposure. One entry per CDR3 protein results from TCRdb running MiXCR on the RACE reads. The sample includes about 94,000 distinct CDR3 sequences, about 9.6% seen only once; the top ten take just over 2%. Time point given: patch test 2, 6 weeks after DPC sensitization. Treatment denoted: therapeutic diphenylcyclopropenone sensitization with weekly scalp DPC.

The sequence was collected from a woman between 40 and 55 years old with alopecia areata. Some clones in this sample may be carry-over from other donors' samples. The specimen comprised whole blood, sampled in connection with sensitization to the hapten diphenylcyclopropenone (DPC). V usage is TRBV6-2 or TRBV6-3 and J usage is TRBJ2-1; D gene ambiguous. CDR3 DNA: TGTGCCAGCAGTTCCGCCATATTCGCAAATGAGCAGTTCTTC. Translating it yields CASSSAIFANEQFF.